This T cell receptor (beta chain) originates from a study of T-cell memory formation after mild COVID-19. This clonotype was seen only a few times. TCRdb independently ran MiXCR on the 5' RACE reads; one entry per CDR3 protein. The table lists about 320,000 distinct CDR3 sequences, 13% to 15% of them singletons. Losses at the gene ends were 3 bases for V and 5 bases for J; bases not matched to a gene: 3. The CDR3 runs to 14 residues. CDR1 is SGHTA and CDR2 is FQGNSA in the germline V gene. This receptor was obtained from a man aged 18 to 29 who had mild COVID-19 (a few samples of this study predate the infection). Cell type and time point are not known. The source material was PBMCs or a T cell subset sorted from them (not recorded which). The chain links TRBV7-2 to TRBJ2-1; the match to TRBD1 covers 8 bases. CDR3 DNA sequence: TGTGCCAGCAGCTTTCAGACAGGGGACAATGAGCAGTTCTTC. Translating it yields CASSFQTGDNEQFF.